The source of this T cell receptor beta chain is a study of blood T cell repertoires in COVID-19. Study in general: Samples taken during acute and convalescent COVID-19 were collected in the United States, Italy and Spain. The analysed material was cDNA or gDNA that came from T cells, B-cell-depleted T cells, or PBMCs.

The method was immunoSEQ multiplex PCR; TCRdb's version includes in-frame clones alone and lacks a portion of them. The table records about 320,000 clones, nearly 90% of them present only once. There are 14 residues in the CDR3. Seattle enrolled patients during active infection and tracked them longitudinally. This clonotype was sampled from a woman younger than 45 with COVID-19, enrolled during active disease. V gene TRBV21-1 combines with J gene TRBJ1-2; the table's D call TRBD1 went unverified against the DNA. TRBV21-1 is a known pseudogene. The sample consisted of peripheral blood. CDR3 in DNA: TGTGCCAGCAGCACAATGGACAGGCCCTATGGCTACACCTTC. Its translation is CASSTMDRPYGYTF.